This T cell receptor (beta chain) was obtained from a study of blood T cell repertoires in COVID-19. Across the study: Some COVID-19 samples were acute and others convalescent; all came from the United States, Italy and Spain. In each case, the material was cDNA or gDNA derived from T cells, B-cell-depleted T cells, or PBMCs.

This clone has only one observation. The method was immunoSEQ multiplex PCR; TCRdb's version includes in-frame clones alone and lacks a portion of them. The table lists 200,000 or so clones, about four fifths of them singletons. This receptor was identified in a woman aged 60-75 years with acute or convalescent COVID-19. Sample: peripheral blood.

This chain's CDR3 is CASSSRTGRTEAFF. The CDR3 DNA reads as TGTGCCAGCAGCTCCCGGACAGGGCGCACTGAAGCTTTCTTT. The chain uses TRBV7-9 and TRBJ1-1; 8 positions agree with TRBD1. The CDR3 spans 14 residues. V was pared by 4 bases and J by 4 bases, with 5 bases of the junction left unmatched. Germline loops: CDR1 SEHNR, CDR2 FQNEAQ (reference sequence). Full variable domain (rest looked up from reference TRBV7-9 and TRBJ1-1): DTGVSQNPRHKITKRGQNVTFRCDPISEHNRLYWYRQTLGQGPEFLTYFQNEAQLEKSRLLSDRFSAERPKGSFSTLEIQRTEQGDSAMYLCASSSRTGRTEAFFGQGTRLTVV.